Here is one T cell receptor (beta chain) with its context. What it binds is unknown. TCRdb's copy holds only in-frame clones and misses some; the assay was immunoSEQ multiplex PCR. The profile shows more than 110,000 clones, about 92% of them singletons. These data come from a study of T cell responses to AZD1222 COVID-19 vaccine. General study findings and limits: With two AZD1222 doses given, Spike-specific TCR breadth and depth both rose. Seropositive status at baseline applied to only a handful of AZD1222 recipients. Vaccine-associated CD4 TCRs ranged over spike, dominating at 160-218 and 743-854.

The V gene's germline CDR1 is SGHTA and CDR2 FQGNSA. V gave up 3 bases and J gave up 1 base, with 7 bases separating them. This CDR3 has 14 residues. V usage is TRBV7-2 and J usage is TRBJ1-5; D not resolved. The material was peripheral blood, obtained on day 0 of AZD1222 vaccination. The TCR comes from an adult in good health. CDR3 nucleotides: TGTGCCAGCAGCTTTTCCCAGAGCAATCAGCCCCAGCATTTT. This gives the protein CASSFSQSNQPQHF.